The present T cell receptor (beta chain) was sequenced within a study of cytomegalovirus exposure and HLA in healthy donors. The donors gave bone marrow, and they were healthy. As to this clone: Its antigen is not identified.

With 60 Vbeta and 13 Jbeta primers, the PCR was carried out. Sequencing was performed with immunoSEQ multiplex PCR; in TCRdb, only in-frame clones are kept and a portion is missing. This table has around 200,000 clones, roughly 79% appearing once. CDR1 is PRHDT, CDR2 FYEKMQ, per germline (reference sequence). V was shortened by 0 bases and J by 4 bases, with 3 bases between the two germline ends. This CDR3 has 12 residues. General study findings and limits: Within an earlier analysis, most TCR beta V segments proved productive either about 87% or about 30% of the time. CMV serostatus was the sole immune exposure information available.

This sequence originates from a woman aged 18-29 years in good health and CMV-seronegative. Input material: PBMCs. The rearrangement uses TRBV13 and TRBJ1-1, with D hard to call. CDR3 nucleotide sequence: TGTGCCAGCAGCTTAGGTCGCACTGAAGCTTTCTTT. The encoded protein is CASSLGRTEAFF.